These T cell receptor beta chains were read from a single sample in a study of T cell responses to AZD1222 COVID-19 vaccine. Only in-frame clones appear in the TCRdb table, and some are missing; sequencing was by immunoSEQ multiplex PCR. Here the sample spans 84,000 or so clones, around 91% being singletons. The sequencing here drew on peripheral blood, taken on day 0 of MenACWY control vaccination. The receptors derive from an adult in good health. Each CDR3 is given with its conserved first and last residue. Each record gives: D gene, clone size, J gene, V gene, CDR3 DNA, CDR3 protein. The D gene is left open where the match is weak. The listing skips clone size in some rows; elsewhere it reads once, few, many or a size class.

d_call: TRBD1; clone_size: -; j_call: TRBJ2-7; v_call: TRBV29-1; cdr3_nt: TGCAGCGTTGTGGGGACAGGGGAGAGGTACGAGCAGTACTTC; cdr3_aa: CSVVGTGERYEQYF
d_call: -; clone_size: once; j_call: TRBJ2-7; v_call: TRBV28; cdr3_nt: TGTGCCAGCGGCCCACCTTCAGGGATAATTAGCTACGAGCAGTACTTC; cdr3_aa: CASGPPSGIISYEQYF
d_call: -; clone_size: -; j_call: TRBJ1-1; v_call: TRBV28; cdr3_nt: TGTGCCAGCAGTTTATACCCCCGCGGGAACACTGAAGCTTTCTTT; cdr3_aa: CASSLYPRGNTEAFF
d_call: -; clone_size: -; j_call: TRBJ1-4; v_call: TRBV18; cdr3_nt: TGTGCCAGCTCACTTTACTATCCGCTCCGGGACGGATCTCCTGAAAAACTGTTTTTT; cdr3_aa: CASSLYYPLRDGSPEKLFF
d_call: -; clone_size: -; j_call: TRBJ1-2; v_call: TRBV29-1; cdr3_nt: TGCAGCGTTGGACACCTCTATGGCTACACCTTC; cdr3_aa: CSVGHLYGYTF
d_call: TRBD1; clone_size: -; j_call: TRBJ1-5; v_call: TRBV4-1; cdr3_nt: TGCGCCAGCAGCCAACCAGACAGGGACGGTCAGCCCCAGCATTTT; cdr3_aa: CASSQPDRDGQPQHF
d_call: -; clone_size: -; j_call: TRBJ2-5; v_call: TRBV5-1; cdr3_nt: TGCGCCAGCAGTCGCCAGCGGGACCAAGAGACCCAGTACTTC; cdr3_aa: CASSRQRDQETQYF
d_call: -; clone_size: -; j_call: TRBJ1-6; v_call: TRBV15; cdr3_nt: TGTGCCACCAGCAGAGACCCGGGGAACAATAATTCACCCCTCCACTTT; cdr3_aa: CATSRDPGNNNSPLHF
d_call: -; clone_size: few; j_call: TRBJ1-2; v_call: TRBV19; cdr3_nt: TGTGCCAGTACCCCGGGACAAATCTATGGCTACACCTTC; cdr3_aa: CASTPGQIYGYTF
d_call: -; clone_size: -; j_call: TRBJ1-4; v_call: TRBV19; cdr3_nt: TGTGCCAGTAGTACGGCTAGTGAAAAACTGTTTTTT; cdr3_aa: CASSTASEKLFF
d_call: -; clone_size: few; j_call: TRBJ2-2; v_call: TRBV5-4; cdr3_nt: TGTGCCAGCAGCTTGGATCCTAACACCGGGGAGCTGTTTTTT; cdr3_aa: CASSLDPNTGELFF
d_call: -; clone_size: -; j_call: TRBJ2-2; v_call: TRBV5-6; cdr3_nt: TGTGCCAGCAGCTCAGCCGGGCCCGGGGGCAACACCGGGGAGCTGTTTTTT; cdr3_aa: CASSSAGPGGNTGELFF
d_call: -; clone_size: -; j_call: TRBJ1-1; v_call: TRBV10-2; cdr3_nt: TGCGCCAGCATAGGGGGGAACACTGAAGCTTTCTTT; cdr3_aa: CASIGGNTEAFF
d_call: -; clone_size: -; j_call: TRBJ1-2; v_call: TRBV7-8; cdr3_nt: TGTGCCAGCAGCTTAGCGTCCCCGAACTATGGCTACACCTTC; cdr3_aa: CASSLASPNYGYTF
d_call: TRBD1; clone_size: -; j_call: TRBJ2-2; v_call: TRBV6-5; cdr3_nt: TGTGCCAGCAGTTACTCGGGACAGACCGGGGAGCTGTTTTTT; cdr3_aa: CASSYSGQTGELFF
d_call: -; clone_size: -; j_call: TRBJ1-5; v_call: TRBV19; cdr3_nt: TGTGCCAGTACCCCCGCCCCTCTTCAGAGCAATCAGCCCCAGCATTTT; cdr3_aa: CASTPAPLQSNQPQHF
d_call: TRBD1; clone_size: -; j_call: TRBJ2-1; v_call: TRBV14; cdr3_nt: TGTGCCAGCAGCCCTTTTAGCAGGGGGCTATCCTACAATGAGCAGTTCTTC; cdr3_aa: CASSPFSRGLSYNEQFF
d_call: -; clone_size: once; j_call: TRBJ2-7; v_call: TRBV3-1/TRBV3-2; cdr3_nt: TGTGCCAGCAGCCAAGCCCCCGACGGCTCCTACGAGCAGTACTTC; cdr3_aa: CASSQAPDGSYEQYF
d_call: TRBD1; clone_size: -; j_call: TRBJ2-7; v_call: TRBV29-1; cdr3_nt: TGCAGCGTTGGCCGACAGGGAGAGGGCGACGAGCAGTACTTC; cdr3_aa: CSVGRQGEGDEQYF
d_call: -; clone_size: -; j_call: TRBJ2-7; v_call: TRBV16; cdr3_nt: TGTGCCAGCAGCCACGACAGGCCCCCCTACGAGCAGTACTTC; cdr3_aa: CASSHDRPPYEQYF
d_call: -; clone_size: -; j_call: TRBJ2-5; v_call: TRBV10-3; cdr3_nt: TGTGCCATCAGTGGCGGCCACCAAGAGACCCAGTACTTC; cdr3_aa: CAISGGHQETQYF
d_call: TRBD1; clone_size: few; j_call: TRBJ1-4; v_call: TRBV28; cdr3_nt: TGTGCCAGCAGTTCGGGACAGGGTTATGGTGAAAAACTGTTTTTT; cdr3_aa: CASSSGQGYGEKLFF
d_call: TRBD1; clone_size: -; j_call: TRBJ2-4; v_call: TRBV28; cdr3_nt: TGTGCCAGCAGTTCGCCGGGACAGGGGGAAAACATTCAGTACTTC; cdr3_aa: CASSSPGQGENIQYF
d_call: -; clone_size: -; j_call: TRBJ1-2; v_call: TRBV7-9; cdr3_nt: TGTGCCAGCAGTCAAAGTGAGCCTAACTATGGCTACACCTTC; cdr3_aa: CASSQSEPNYGYTF
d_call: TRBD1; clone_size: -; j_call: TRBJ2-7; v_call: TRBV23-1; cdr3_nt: TGCGCCAGCAGTCAATCCAGGACAGGGTGCAGCTCCTACGAGCAGTACTTC; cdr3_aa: CASSQSRTGCSSYEQYF
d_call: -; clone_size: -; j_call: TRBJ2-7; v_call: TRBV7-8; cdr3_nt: TGTGCCAGCAGCTCCCTGGTGGGGTCCTACGAGCAGTACTTC; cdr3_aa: CASSSLVGSYEQYF
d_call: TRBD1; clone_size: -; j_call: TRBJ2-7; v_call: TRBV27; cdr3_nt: TGTGCCAGCAGTCTAGACAGGGCGACGGACTACGAGCAGTACTTC; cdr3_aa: CASSLDRATDYEQYF
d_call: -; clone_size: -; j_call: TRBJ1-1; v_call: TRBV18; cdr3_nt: TGTGCCAGCTCACGGACAGAGAACACTGAAGCTTTCTTT; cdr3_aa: CASSRTENTEAFF
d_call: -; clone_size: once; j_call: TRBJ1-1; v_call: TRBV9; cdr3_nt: TGTGCCAGCAGCGGTCCGGCACAGAACACTGAAGCTTTCTTT; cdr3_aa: CASSGPAQNTEAFF
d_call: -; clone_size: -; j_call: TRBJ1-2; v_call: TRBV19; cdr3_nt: TGTGCCAGTAGTTCCCGGGCGGGGGGCGTCGAAGGCTACACCTTC; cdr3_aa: CASSSRAGGVEGYTF
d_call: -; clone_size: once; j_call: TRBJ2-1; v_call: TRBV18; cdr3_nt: TGTGCCAGCTCACCAGATTTAGAGAACAATGAGCAGTTCTTC; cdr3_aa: CASSPDLENNEQFF
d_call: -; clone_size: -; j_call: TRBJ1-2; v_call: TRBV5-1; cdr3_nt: TGCGCCAGCAGCTTGGAGACTTCCCCTTCTCGCTACACCTTC; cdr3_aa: CASSLETSPSRYTF
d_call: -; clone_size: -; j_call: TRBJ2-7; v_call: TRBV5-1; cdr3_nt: TGCGCCAGCAGCTTGGTCAGGGAGAGCTCCTACGAGCAGTACTTC; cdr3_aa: CASSLVRESSYEQYF
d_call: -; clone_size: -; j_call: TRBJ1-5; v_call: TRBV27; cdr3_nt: TGTGCCAGCAGTTTAGTTGGGTGGAGCAATCAGCCCCAGCATTTT; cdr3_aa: CASSLVGWSNQPQHF
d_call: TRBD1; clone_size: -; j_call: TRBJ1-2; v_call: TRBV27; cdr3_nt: TGTGCCAGCAGACGGACAGGGCTGGACTATGGCTACACCTTC; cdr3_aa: CASRRTGLDYGYTF
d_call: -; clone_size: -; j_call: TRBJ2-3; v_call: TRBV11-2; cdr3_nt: TGTGCCAGCAGCAACCGACAGGTTGAAGATACGCAGTATTTT; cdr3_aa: CASSNRQVEDTQYF
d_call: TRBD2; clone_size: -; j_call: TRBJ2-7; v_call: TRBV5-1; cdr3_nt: TGCGCCAGCAGCTTAGGACTAGCAGTCTACGAGCAGTACTTC; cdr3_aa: CASSLGLAVYEQYF
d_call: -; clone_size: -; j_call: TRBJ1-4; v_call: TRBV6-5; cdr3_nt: TGTGCCACCGCCGCTGGGGGGGGCCGGGAAAAACTGTTTTTT; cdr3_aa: CATAAGGGREKLFF
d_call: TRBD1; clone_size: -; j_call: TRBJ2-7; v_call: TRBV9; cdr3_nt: TGTGCCAGCAGCGTAACAGGACAGGGGGCTATCTACGAGCAGTACTTC; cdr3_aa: CASSVTGQGAIYEQYF
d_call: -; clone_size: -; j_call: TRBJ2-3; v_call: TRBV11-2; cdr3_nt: TGTGCCAGCAGCTCGCAGGGTGTTCAAGATACGCAGTATTTT; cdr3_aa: CASSSQGVQDTQYF
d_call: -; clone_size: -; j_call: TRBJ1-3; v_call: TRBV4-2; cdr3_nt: TGTGCCAGCAGCCAAGATTCGGACACCATATATTTT; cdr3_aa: CASSQDSDTIYF
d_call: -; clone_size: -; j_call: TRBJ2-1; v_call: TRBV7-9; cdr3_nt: TGTGCCAGCAGCTCCTATCGATCGGGCTTGGGGGAGCAGTTCTTC; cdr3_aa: CASSSYRSGLGEQFF
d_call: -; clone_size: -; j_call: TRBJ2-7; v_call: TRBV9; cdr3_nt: TGTGCCAGCAGCGTAGAGTGGGACCGCTCCTACGAGCAGTACTTC; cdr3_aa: CASSVEWDRSYEQYF
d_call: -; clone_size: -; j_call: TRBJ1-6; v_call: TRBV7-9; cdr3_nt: TGTGCCAGCAGCTTATGGGGGGATTCACCCCTCCACTTT; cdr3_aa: CASSLWGDSPLHF
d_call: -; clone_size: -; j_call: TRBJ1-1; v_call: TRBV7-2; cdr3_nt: TGTGCCAGCGGATCATACGGAGACACTGAAGCTTTCTTT; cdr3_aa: CASGSYGDTEAFF
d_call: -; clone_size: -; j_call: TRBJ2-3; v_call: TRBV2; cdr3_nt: TGTGCCAGCAGTGAATTCGGGGAGGCAGATACGCAGTATTTT; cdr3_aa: CASSEFGEADTQYF
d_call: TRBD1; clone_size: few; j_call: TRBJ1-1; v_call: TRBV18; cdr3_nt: TGTGCCAGCTCACCCCCGGGACAGGGTTTGGGGTACACTGAAGCTTTCTTT; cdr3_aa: CASSPPGQGLGYTEAFF
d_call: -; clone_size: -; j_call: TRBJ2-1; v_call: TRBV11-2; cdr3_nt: TGTGCCAGCAGCTTAACAGGGTATACCGACAATGAGCAGTTCTTC; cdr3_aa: CASSLTGYTDNEQFF
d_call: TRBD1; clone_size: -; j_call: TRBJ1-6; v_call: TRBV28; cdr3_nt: TGTGCCAGCAGAAGACAGGGGGCGGGTTCACCCCTCCACTTT; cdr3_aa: CASRRQGAGSPLHF
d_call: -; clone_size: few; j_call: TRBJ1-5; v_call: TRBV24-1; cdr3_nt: TGTGCCACCAGTGACCCCGGGTCGGCGGGGAAAGATCAGCCCCAGCATTTT; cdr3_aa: CATSDPGSAGKDQPQHF
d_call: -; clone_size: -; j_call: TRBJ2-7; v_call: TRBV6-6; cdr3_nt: TGTGCCAGCACCGAGGGAAGGGGGGGGTCCTACGAGCAGTACTTC; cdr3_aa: CASTEGRGGSYEQYF
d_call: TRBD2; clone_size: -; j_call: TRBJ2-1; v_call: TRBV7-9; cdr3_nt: TGTGCCAGCAGCTCAGGGGCTAGCGGGGAGTACAATGAGCAGTTCTTC; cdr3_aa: CASSSGASGEYNEQFF
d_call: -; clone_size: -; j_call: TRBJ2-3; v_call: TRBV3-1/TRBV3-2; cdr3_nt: TGTGCCAGCAGCCGGAGGACCTCTGGGACAGATACGCAGTATTTT; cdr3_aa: CASSRRTSGTDTQYF
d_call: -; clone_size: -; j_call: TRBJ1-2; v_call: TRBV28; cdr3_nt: TGTGCCAGCAGTTTAAGTAAGACAGTGGGGGGCTACACCTTC; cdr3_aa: CASSLSKTVGGYTF
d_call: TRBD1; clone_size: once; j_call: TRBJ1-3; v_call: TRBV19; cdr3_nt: TGTGCCAGTAGCCTCATCGGGACAGATCTAGGAAACACCATATATTTT; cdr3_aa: CASSLIGTDLGNTIYF